The text below deals with one TCR beta chain. No antigen is known for it. The sample originates from a study of beta chain features in type 1 diabetes. Study results and caveats: PCR might pick shorter templates more often, in the same way for patients and controls. Shortening of TCRB CDR3s, moderate but significant, appeared in all four CD4+ subsets of Type 1 diabetes patients.

Sequenced material consisted of expressed TCRB transcripts (all of the isolated RNA was reverse transcribed). Mean read depth for naive, central memory and regulatory T cell samples was a few million reads. Some clones are missing from TCRdb's copy, which holds only in-frame ones; the method was immunoSEQ multiplex PCR. The sample shows around 180,000 clones, 7.8% of them seen only once. The CDR3 runs to 18 residues. A CD45RO/CCR7/CD25/CD127/CD95/CD27 panel sorted naive, central memory, regulatory and stem cell-like memory CD4+ cells. The chain uses TRBV21-1 and TRBJ2-4; the table's D call TRBD1 went unverified against the DNA. TRBV21-1 is a documented pseudogene. Input material: central memory CD4+ T cells from blood. The origin of this receptor is a woman aged 40 to 55 with type 1 diabetes. This CDR3 is CASSLRGKYSMGKNIQYF. The CDR3 coding sequence is TGTGCCAGCAGTTTAAGGGGGAAATATTCCATGGGAAAAAACATTCAGTACTTC.